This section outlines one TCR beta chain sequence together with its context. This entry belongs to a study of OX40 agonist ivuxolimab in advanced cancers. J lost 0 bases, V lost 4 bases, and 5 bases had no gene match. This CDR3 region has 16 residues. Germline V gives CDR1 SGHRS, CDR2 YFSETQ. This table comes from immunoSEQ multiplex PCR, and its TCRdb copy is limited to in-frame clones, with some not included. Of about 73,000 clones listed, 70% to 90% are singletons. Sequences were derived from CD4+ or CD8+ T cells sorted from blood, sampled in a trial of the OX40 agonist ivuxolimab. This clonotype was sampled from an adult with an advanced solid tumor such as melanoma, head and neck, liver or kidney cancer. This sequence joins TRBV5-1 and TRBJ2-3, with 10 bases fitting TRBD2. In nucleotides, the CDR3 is TGCGCCAGCAGCCCGGGACTAGCGCATAGCACAGATACGCAGTATTTT. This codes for CASSPGLAHSTDTQYF.